This T cell receptor beta chain is from a study of cytomegalovirus exposure and HLA in healthy donors. Researchers ran the PCR with 60 Vbeta and 13 Jbeta primers. Generated by immunoSEQ multiplex PCR, the TCRdb table keeps only in-frame clones and is missing some. The table has 100,000 to 150,000 clones, approximately 84% seen once. CDR1 is LNHNV and CDR2 is YYDKDF in the germline V gene (reference sequence). Germline trimming cut 1 base from V and 4 bases from J; bases unmatched to any gene: 3. The CDR3 consists of 15 residues. Among the donors, all were healthy bone marrow donors. The chain couples TRBV15 to TRBJ2-2; 7 positions match TRBD1. The sample taken for sequencing was PBMCs. The TCR originated in a woman between 40 and 50 years old in good health and CMV-seronegative. CDR3 in DNA: TGTGCCACCAGCAGAGTAAACAGGGGCACCGGGGAGCTGTTTTTT. Encoded protein: CATSRVNRGTGELFF.